The clone carrying this T cell receptor beta chain was detected many times. What it binds is not known. This specimen comes from a study of T cells in Graves' hyperthyroidism and ophthalmopathy. Study details: At the time of initial diagnosis and before any treatment, peripheral blood was collected.

RNA transcripts provided the source from which TCR beta CDR3 regions were amplified. When the TCR CDR3 underwent first-round RT-PCR, the HTBI primer set was used. TCRdb used MiXCR to reprocess the multiplex PCR reads, holding one entry per CDR3 protein. The table shows under 300,000 distinct CDR3 sequences, with more than 14% occurring only once. Germline V lookup: CDR1 GTSNPN, CDR2 SVGIG (reference sequence). The CDR3 is 13 residues long. The V end lost 5 bases, the J end lost 0 bases, and 10 bases lay between the germline ends. Blood sampling occurred at first hyperthyroidism diagnosis, ahead of any ophthalmopathy symptoms. PBMCs were obtained from roughly 10 ml fresh peripheral blood. The study, taken as a whole, reports: Blood held most thyroid clonotypes expanded above 0.001 frequency.

This receptor was taken from a woman aged 40 to 50 with Graves' hyperthyroidism that later progressed to Graves' ophthalmopathy. V usage is TRBV30 and J usage is TRBJ1-1; TRBD1 is a possible D gene (5 bases). Specimen: blood. CDR3 in DNA: TGTGCCTGGTACCGACAGTTGAACACTGAAGCTTTCTTT. This gives the protein CAWYRQLNTEAFF.